One and the same sample provided the 12 T cell receptor beta chains below, sequenced in a study of identifying expanded T cells in peripheral blood. Profiling relied on immunoSEQ multiplex PCR, and the TCRdb table lists in-frame clones only, not all of them. The table lists around 60,000 clones, approximately 83% of them singletons. Sequencing input: blood. The receptors were sampled from a person between 18 and 69 years old in good health.

The chain uses TRBV7-2 and TRBJ2-3, with 12 nucleotides matching TRBD2. CDR1 and CDR2 from the germline V gene are SGHTA and FQGNSA. The CDR3 spans 16 residues. The V gene end was trimmed by 4 bases and the J gene end by 5 bases; junction bases not matched to a gene: 7. Written as DNA, the CDR3 is TGTGCCAGCAGCTCCGGACTAGCGGGGCCGCAAGATACGCAGTATTTT. Protein product: CASSSGLAGPQDTQYF.

This sequence joins TRBV6-1 and TRBJ1-5; 7 positions match TRBD1. With V trimmed by 6 bases and J by 7 bases, 12 bases remained unmatched. The CDR3 covers 15 residues. Germline V gene lookup returns CDR1 MNHNS and CDR2 SASEGT. CDR3 in amino acids: CASRAGTVEKQPQHF. Written as DNA, the CDR3 is TGTGCCAGCAGGGCCGGGACAGTGGAGAAACAGCCCCAGCATTTT.

This clone was detected once. This chain links TRBV5-1 with TRBJ1-1; 10 positions agree with TRBD1. Trimming cost V 6 bases and J 0 bases; bases outside gene matches: 8. Per the germline V gene, CDR1 is SGHRS and CDR2 is YFSETQ. This CDR3 is 16 amino acids long. The CDR3 DNA is TGCGCCAGCACCACTGGGACAGGGGTTATGAACACTGAAGCTTTCTTT. Its translation is CASTTGTGVMNTEAFF.

This chain links TRBV21-1 with TRBJ1-2. TRBV21-1 is assigned pseudogene status. The CDR3 is made up of 16 amino acids. CDR3 sequence (DNA): TGTGCCAGCAGCAAAGTTCTGGGACCTATTAACTATGGCTACACCTTC. Translating it yields CASSKVLGPINYGYTF.

This chain links TRBV6-4 with TRBJ2-7; D unresolved. This CDR3 contains 12 residues. CDR1 and CDR2 from the germline V gene are MRHNA and SNTAGT. Trimming took off 9 bases at V and 3 bases at J, with 12 bases between the two ends. CDR3 region: CASRDKFYEQYV. The CDR3 DNA reads TGTGCCAGTCGCGACAAGTTCTACGAGCAGTACGTC.

The chain has TRBV9 and TRBJ2-2; D ambiguous. V lost 1 base and J lost 0, with 7 bases in between. Germline CDR1 is SGDLS and CDR2 is YYNGEE. This CDR3 spans 15 amino acids. CDR3 sequence reads: CASSVSTSNTGELFF. The CDR3 DNA sequence: TGTGCCAGCAGCGTATCAACTTCGAACACCGGGGAGCTGTTTTTT.

The chain couples TRBV11-3 to TRBJ2-1, with 7 bases that match TRBD2. Germline V CDR1 and CDR2: SGHNT, YENEEA. The junction had 8 bases not matched to a gene; V was cut back by 5 bases and J by 4 bases. The CDR3 is 15 amino acids. CDR3 in amino acids: CASSRGERSYNEQFF. The CDR3 DNA reads as TGTGCCAGCAGCCGGGGGGAGCGGAGTTACAATGAGCAGTTCTTC.

V usage is TRBV27 and J usage is TRBJ2-3, with TRBD2 matching over 16 bases. The CDR3 spans 22 residues. V gave up 0 bases and J gave up 0 bases; unmatched junction bases: 12. Per germline, CDR1 MNHEY and CDR2 SMNVEV (reference sequence). The CDR3 is CASSLSGLAGGPYPTSTDTQYF. The CDR3 coding sequence is TGTGCCAGCAGTTTATCGGGACTAGCGGGGGGGCCATACCCTACTAGCACAGATACGCAGTATTTT.

This clone was picked up a small number of times. V and J are TRBV5-1 and TRBJ2-3; perhaps TRBD2 as D (5 bases). V dropped 4 bases and J dropped 3 bases, with 18 bases sitting between them. The V gene's germline CDR1 is SGHRS and CDR2 YFSETQ. This CDR3 contains 16 residues. The CDR3 region is CASSLGRGPSTDTQYF. In DNA form, the CDR3 reads TGCGCCAGCAGCCTCGGAAGAGGGCCGTCGACAGATACGCAGTATTTT. The full variable domain, rest sourced from reference TRBV5-1 and TRBJ2-3, is KAGVTQTPRYLIKTRGQQVTLSCSPISGHRSVSWYQQTPGQGLQFLFEYFSETQRNKGNFPGRFSGRQFSNSRSEMNVSTLELGDSALYLCASSLGRGPSTDTQYFGPGTRLTVL.

The chain uses TRBV25-1 and TRBJ1-1; D is ambiguous. The CDR3 has 14 residues. The germline CDR1 and CDR2 sequences are MGHDK and SYGVNS. Trimming pared 5 bases from V and 2 bases from J, leaving 12 bases between. Here the CDR3 DNA reads TGTGCCAGCAGTAAAACAAACAGTAACACTGAAGCTTTCTTT. This translates into CASSKTNSNTEAFF.

The rearrangement uses TRBV9 and TRBJ1-2; 8 bases are shared with TRBD1. Per the germline V gene, CDR1 is SGDLS and CDR2 is YYNGEE. The J segment lost 1 base and the V segment lost 10 bases, leaving 12 bases of the junction unmatched. This CDR3 contains 15 residues. CDR3 amino acids: CAGSTGAPYNYGYTF. CDR3 in DNA: TGTGCCGGGTCGACAGGGGCGCCTTATAACTATGGCTACACCTTC.

This clone was seen only once. This rearrangement joins TRBV10-3 to TRBJ2-3; 7 bases match TRBD2. Losses at the gene ends were 3 bases for V and 1 base for J; bases not matched to a gene: 7. Germline CDR1 ENHRY, CDR2 SYGVKD. The CDR3 has 16 amino acids. The CDR3 loop reads CAISDAGATGTDTQYF. Written as DNA, the CDR3 is TGTGCCATCAGTGATGCGGGAGCGACAGGCACAGATACGCAGTATTTT.